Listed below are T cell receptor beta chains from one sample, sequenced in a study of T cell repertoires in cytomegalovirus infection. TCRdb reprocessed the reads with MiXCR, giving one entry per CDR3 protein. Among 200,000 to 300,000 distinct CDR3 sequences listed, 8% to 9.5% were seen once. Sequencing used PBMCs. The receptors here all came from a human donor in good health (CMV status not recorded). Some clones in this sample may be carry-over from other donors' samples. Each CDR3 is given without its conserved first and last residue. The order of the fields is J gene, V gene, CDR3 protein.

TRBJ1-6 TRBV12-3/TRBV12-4 ASSLAGQRNSPLH
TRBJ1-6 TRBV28 ASSPLQGDSPLH
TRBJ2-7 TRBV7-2 ASSLVSGGLSFSYEQY
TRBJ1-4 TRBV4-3 ASSQVQGGEKLF
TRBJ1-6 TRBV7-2 ASSLGTDYSPLH
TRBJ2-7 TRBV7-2 ASSLAHDYEQY
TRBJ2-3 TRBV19 ASNDPGTDTQY
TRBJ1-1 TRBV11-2 ASSSIHRGRGAGTEAF
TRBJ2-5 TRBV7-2 ASSLAGNQETQY
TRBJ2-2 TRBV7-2 ASSLIQGYGELF